This T cell receptor (beta chain) originates from a study of vaccination and CD4 T cells after COVID-19 (dated by TCRdb to the early 2020s). At the level of the whole study: Convalescent patients had a positive SARS-CoV-2 result on nasal swab PCR, and of these patients, several had mild disease and one had severe disease. Culture stimuli were overlapping spike peptide pools from SARS-CoV-2 and from the common cold coronaviruses HCoV-NL63, HCoV-OC43 and HCoV-229E. Control cultures used a CEFX viral epitope pool as positive control, an HIV-1 Nef peptide pool as negative control, or no peptide. The convalescent cohort included six males and four females, with two Hispanic individuals, seven Caucasians, two Asians and one multiracial person. Post-vaccine blood samples were obtained a median of approximately 74 days after the second vaccine dose, with a range of about 12 to 241 days. Participants got two doses of the Pfizer-BioNTech BNT162b2 vaccine (n=8) or two doses of the Moderna mRNA-1273 vaccine (n=2). In roughly 11 COVID-19 convalescent patients and a handful of infection-naive healthy vaccine recipients, the spike-specific CD4+ TCR repertoire before mRNA vaccination was compared with the repertoire after mRNA vaccination. Post-COVID blood samples were collected from convalescent patients a median of around 100 days after diagnosis, with a range of about 30 to 161 days.

What the treatment or condition label conveys for this sample: approximately 9-day PBMC culture with coronavirus spike peptide pools or control peptides (ViraFEST assay). To expand antigen-specific T cells with peptide pools and then pick out the expanded clonotypes through TCR sequencing, the study relied on the ViraFEST assay. Positive SARS-CoV-2 PCR tests in the convalescent patients dated from March to December 2020, before Alpha, Beta and Delta variants emerged in the United States. Each well held 2 million or so PBMCs cultured in IMDM containing roughly 5% human AB serum and 10 IU/ml IL-2, with 8.5 to 10 ug/ml peptide pools added. On days 3 and 7, half of the culture medium was replaced with fresh IL-2-containing medium. After 10 days of culture, CD4+ T cells were isolated by negative selection with the EasySep CD4+ T cell isolation kit. Ficoll-Paque Plus gradient centrifugation was used to isolate PBMCs from whole blood, and the isolated PBMCs were then either used fresh or cryopreserved at -140C. Culture conditions were generally each tested in triplicate wells.

The investigation overall reported the following: Of the vaccine-specific clones in convalescent patients, 304 of 307, or nearly all, reacted only to SARS-CoV-2 spike and did not cross-react with common cold coronaviruses. The study included relatively few convalescent patients and did not analyze early timepoints after natural infection. An increase in the median number of SARS-CoV-2-reactive clonotypes from approximately 21 after infection to 38 after vaccination was observed, but the change was not found to be significant. Among convalescent patients, a median about 86% of the SARS-CoV-2-reactive clones seen after vaccination appeared only after vaccination, which suggests priming specific to the vaccine.

Of note for this clonotype: The target of this receptor is not known. No clone much larger than this one lies a single base away; base qualities are absent.

Libraries were constructed by PCR. DNA from cultured CD4+ T cells underwent TCR sequencing with the Oncomine TCR Beta short-read assay at the Johns Hopkins FTIC core. Genomic DNA was extracted from the cultured CD4+ T cells with the QIAamp micro DNA kit. Oncomine TCR Beta libraries from cultured CD4+ T cells were pooled with unique dual indexes and sequenced on an Illumina iSeq 100. For the original study's pipeline: Non-productive sequences were filtered out, and CDR3s that did not start with C, did not end with F or W, or were shorter than 7 amino acids were discarded. The MANAFEST web application identified antigen-specific clonotypes by comparing peptide-stimulated wells against reference wells and other culture wells. Positive clones required FDR below 0.05, an odds ratio above 5, and productive frequency above 0.1% in at least two of three replicate wells. Cross-reactive clonotypes were defined as significantly expanded in both SARS-CoV-2 spike wells and at least one common cold coronavirus spike condition. Levenshtein distances (stringdist) and unrooted phylogenetic trees (ape) in R version 3.6.1 were used to assess CDR3 homology. TCRdb reanalyzed the raw reads on its own, using fastp at Q25 for trimming and MiXCR for clone calling, and kept in-frame beta chains. For every CDR3 protein sequence, its rows merge into one entry that carries the most common genes and DNA. TCRdb assigned the V and J calls; the authors' analysis was not used. The sample table contains 15,000 to 20,000 distinct CDR3 sequences; only one count was recorded for 61% of them. Together, the top ten hold about 10% of the sample.

The germline V gene sets CDR1 to MNHEY and CDR2 to SVGAGI. V loses 2 bases at its end and J loses 3 bases; junction bases beyond the gene matches: 6. The CDR3 goes from the cysteine to the phenylalanine over 15 residues. Only the CDR3 portion is preserved as DNA: 45 bases, with reading frame beginning at the first base. The sequence links TRBV6-5 to TRBJ2-7, and 8 bases in between align with TRBD2. The TCR sequence derives from a human donor who had recovered from COVID-19. The material sequenced was CD4+ T cells from blood, cultured in vitro. The nucleotide sequence is TGTGCCAGCAGTTACACGGGGGGGCTGGGCTACGAGCAGTACTTC. Its translation is CASSYTGGLGYEQYF.